These 9 T cell receptor beta chains were sequenced from one sample in a study of technical replicates of blood from several donors. Sequencing was performed with immunoSEQ multiplex PCR; in TCRdb, only in-frame clones are kept and a portion is missing. Of about 100,000 clones in the sample, approximately 94% are singletons; the top ten hold approximately 0.22%. The sequenced sample was T cells isolated from PBMCs. The receptors were gathered from a human donor in good health.

This clone was seen only once. The chain employs TRBV6-5 and TRBJ2-1; 10 bases line up with TRBD2. Germline CDR1 reads MNHEY; CDR2 reads SVGAGI. The trim removed 7 bases at V and 4 bases at J, leaving 7 bases unmatched. This CDR3 contains 15 residues. CDR3: CASNRRLAGYNEQFF. CDR3 nucleotide sequence: TGTGCCAGCAACCGACGACTAGCGGGTTACAATGAGCAGTTCTTC.

The chain links TRBV7-9 to TRBJ2-1; possible D gene TRBD2, 5 bases. The CDR3 extends over 16 amino acids. Trimming took 5 bases from V and 0 from J, leaving 14 bases between them. The germline gives CDR1 SEHNR, CDR2 FQNEAQ (reference sequence). The CDR3 coding sequence is TGTGCCAGCAGCCCATCAGTAGACTACTCCTACAATGAGCAGTTCTTC. Residues: CASSPSVDYSYNEQFF. The full variable domain, in which reference TRBV7-9 and TRBJ2-1 provide the parts outside the CDR3, is DTGVSQNPRHKITKRGQNVTFRCDPISEHNRLYWYRQTLGQGPEFLTYFQNEAQLEKSRLLSDRFSAERPKGSFSTLEIQRTEQGDSAMYLCASSPSVDYSYNEQFFGPGTRLTVL.

The J gene is TRBJ1-1, the V gene TRBV6-5; D perhaps matches TRBD1 (6 bases). Trimming removed 0 bases from V and 0 bases from J, with 11 bases in between. Per the germline V gene, CDR1 is MNHEY and CDR2 is SVGAGI. This CDR3 has 16 amino acids. DNA for the CDR3: TGTGCCAGCAGTTACTCGTCGGGGGGCATGAACACTGAAGCTTTCTTT. Its translation is CASSYSSGGMNTEAFF.

This chain links TRBV6-5 with TRBJ1-2, with TRBD1 as a possible D gene (6 bases). V gave up 7 bases and J gave up 0 bases, with 12 bases separating them. CDR1 MNHEY and CDR2 SVGAGI come from the germline V gene. CDR3 size: 14 residues. The DNA for the CDR3 is TGTGCCAGCATGGGGACATCCGCTAACTATGGCTACACCTTC. Amino acid sequence: CASMGTSANYGYTF.

This chain links TRBV7-8 with TRBJ1-1; possible D gene TRBD1, 5 bases. The CDR3 has 12 residues. Germline V gives CDR1 SGHVS, CDR2 FQNEAQ. Trimming stripped 8 bases from V and 1 base from J, with 8 bases between. The CDR3, as DNA: TGTGCCAGCCTCGGACAGAACACTGAAGCTTTCTTT. Translating gives CASLGQNTEAFF. The variable domain in full, with the rest retrieved from reference TRBV7-8 and TRBJ1-1, is GAGVSQSPRYKVAKRGQDVALRCDPISGHVSLFWYQQALGQGPEFLTYFQNEAQLDKSGLPSDRFFAERPEGSVSTLKIQRTQQEDSAVYLCASLGQNTEAFFGQGTRLTVV.

This CDR3 is CASSELEPHEQFF. The CDR3 nucleotides read TGTGCCAGCAGCGAACTCGAACCGCATGAGCAGTTCTTC. The chain combines TRBV7-9 with TRBJ2-1; D not certain. Trimming cost V 5 bases and J 8 bases, with 13 bases left between them. Germline values: CDR1 SEHNR, CDR2 FQNEAQ (reference sequence). The length of the CDR3 is 13 residues.

The CDR3 region has the DNA TGTGCCAGCAGTTTTGGCCAGGGATCTTACGAGCAGTACTTC. It specifies CASSFGQGSYEQYF. The chain combines TRBV27 with TRBJ2-7; the D gene is possibly TRBD1 (5 bases). Germline CDR1 reads MNHEY; CDR2 reads SMNVEV (reference sequence). This CDR3 has 14 residues. V lost 3 bases to trimming and J lost 4 bases, with 13 bases between them.

This chain joins TRBV27 and TRBJ2-5, with D possibly being TRBD1 (5 bases). Looked up from germline, CDR1 is MNHEY and CDR2 is SMNVEV (reference sequence). Trimming left V 9 bases short and J 4 bases short, with 9 bases between. The CDR3 has 11 amino acids. The CDR3 sequence is CASLRGETQYF. The CDR3 DNA reads TGTGCCAGTCTTAGGGGAGAGACCCAGTACTTC.

The J gene is TRBJ1-1, the V gene TRBV9; no reliable D call. The V end was cut by 0 bases, the J end by 7 bases, with 16 bases between. CDR3 length: 15 residues. Germline loops: CDR1 SGDLS, CDR2 YYNGEE. The DNA of the CDR3 is TGTGCCAGCAGCGTAGAGCCCGGAGGACCCGGTGAAGCTTTCTTT. Residues: CASSVEPGGPGEAFF. Full variable domain (rest looked up from reference TRBV9 and TRBJ1-1): DSGVTQTPKHLITATGQRVTLRCSPRSGDLSVYWYQQSLDQGLQFLIQYYNGEERAKGNILERFSAQQFPDLHSELNLSSLELGDSALYFCASSVEPGGPGEAFFGQGTRLTVV.